The 6 T cell receptor beta chains in this list originate from one sample, sequenced in a study of T cell responses to AZD1222 COVID-19 vaccine. The method was immunoSEQ multiplex PCR; TCRdb's version includes in-frame clones alone and lacks a portion of them. The table includes around 45,000 clones, about 90% detected once. The sample in question was peripheral blood, obtained 28 days after the second AZD1222 dose. These receptors all come from an adult who received the AZD1222 COVID-19 vaccine.

This rearrangement joins TRBV19 to TRBJ2-2, with 10 positions matching TRBD1. V dropped 5 bases and J dropped 6; count of bases not matched to a gene: 15. Germline V gene lookup returns CDR1 LNHDA and CDR2 SQIVND (reference sequence). There are 18 residues in the CDR3. The CDR3 nucleotides are TGTGCCAGTAGTCAACTCAAAGATCGACAGGGGGCGCCCGGGGAGCTGTTTTTT. Translating it yields CASSQLKDRQGAPGELFF.

This chain's CDR3 is CASSLGDSGNTIYF. The CDR3 region has the DNA TGTGCCAGCAGTTTGGGGGACTCTGGAAACACCATATATTTT. V and J are TRBV6-6 and TRBJ1-3; TRBD1 is a possible D gene (5 bases). Trimming removed 4 bases at V and 0 bases at J, with 7 bases between. Per the germline V gene, CDR1 is MNHNY and CDR2 is SVGAGI (reference sequence). The CDR3 is 14 amino acids.

This chain links TRBV10-3 with TRBJ1-4; D ambiguous. The CDR3 totals 13 residues. Germline assignment: CDR1 ENHRY and CDR2 SYGVKD. V was clipped by 3 bases and J by 5 bases, with 7 bases between them. The CDR3 region is CAISEAGNEKLFF. Written as DNA, the CDR3 is TGTGCCATCAGTGAAGCAGGCAATGAAAAACTGTTTTTT.

The J gene is TRBJ1-3, the V gene TRBV9, with D possibly TRBD1 on 5 matching bases. This CDR3 contains 15 residues. Per the germline V gene, CDR1 is SGDLS and CDR2 is YYNGEE. The germline V and J ends were trimmed by 3 bases and 0 bases, with 10 bases remaining between them. CDR3 nucleotide sequence: TGTGCCAGCAGCGCCGAGCAGGGCTCTGGAAACACCATATATTTT. Amino acid sequence: CASSAEQGSGNTIYF.

The chain combines TRBV12-2 with TRBJ2-1. TRBV12-2 represents a pseudogene. This CDR3 comprises 13 residues. The DNA of the CDR3 is TGTGCAAGTCGCTTAGAAGCCGCGCAGAAGCAGTTCTTC. This translates into CASRLEAAQKQFF.

The chain couples TRBV19 to TRBJ1-1; D is undetermined. The length of the CDR3 is 14 residues. In germline, CDR1 is LNHDA, CDR2 SQIVND (reference sequence). V was cut by 1 base and J by 2 bases, with 8 bases left in between. Here the CDR3 reads CASSIAYGNTEAFF. The DNA of the CDR3 is TGTGCCAGTAGTATAGCGTACGGTAACACTGAAGCTTTCTTT.